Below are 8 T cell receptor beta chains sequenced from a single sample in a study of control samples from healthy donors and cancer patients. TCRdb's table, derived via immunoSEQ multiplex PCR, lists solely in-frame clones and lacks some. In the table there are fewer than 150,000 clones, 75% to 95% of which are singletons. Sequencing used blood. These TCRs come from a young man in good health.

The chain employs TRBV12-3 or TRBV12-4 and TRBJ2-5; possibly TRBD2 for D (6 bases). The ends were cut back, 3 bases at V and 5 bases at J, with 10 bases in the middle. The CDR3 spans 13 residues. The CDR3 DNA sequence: TGTGCCAGCAGTTTTACGGGGAGGGAGACCCAGTACTTC. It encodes CASSFTGRETQYF.

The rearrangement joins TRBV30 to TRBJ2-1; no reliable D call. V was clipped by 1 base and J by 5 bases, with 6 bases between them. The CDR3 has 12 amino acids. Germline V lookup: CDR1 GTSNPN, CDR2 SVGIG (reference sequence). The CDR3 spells CAWSGDNNEQFF. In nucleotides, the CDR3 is TGTGCCTGGAGTGGCGACAACAATGAGCAGTTCTTC.

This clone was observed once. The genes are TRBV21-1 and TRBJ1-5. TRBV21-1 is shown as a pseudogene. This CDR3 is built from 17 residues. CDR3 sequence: CASSKSYPPINGLAQHF. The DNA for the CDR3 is TGTGCCAGCAGCAAATCCTACCCCCCCATTAACGGGTTGGCCCAGCATTTT.

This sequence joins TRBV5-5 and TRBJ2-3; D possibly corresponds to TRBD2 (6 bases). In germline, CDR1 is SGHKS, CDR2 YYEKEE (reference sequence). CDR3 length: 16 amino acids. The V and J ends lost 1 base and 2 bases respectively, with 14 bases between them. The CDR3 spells CASSLWGGKATDTQYF. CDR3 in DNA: TGTGCCAGCAGCTTGTGGGGCGGGAAGGCCACAGATACGCAGTATTTT.

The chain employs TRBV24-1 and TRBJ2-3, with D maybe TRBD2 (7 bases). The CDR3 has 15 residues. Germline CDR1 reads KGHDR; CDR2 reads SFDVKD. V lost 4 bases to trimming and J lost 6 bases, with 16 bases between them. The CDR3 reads CATSEVKGGGDTQYF. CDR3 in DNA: TGTGCCACCAGTGAAGTCAAGGGAGGGGGGGATACGCAGTATTTT.

The CDR3 spells CASSVSGREGNIQYF. As DNA, the CDR3 is TGTGCCAGCAGCGTTAGCGGGAGGGAGGGAAACATTCAGTACTTC. This sequence joins TRBV9 and TRBJ2-4; the match to TRBD2 covers 11 bases. V shed 2 bases, J shed 6 bases, and the junction held 4 bases outside the gene matches. There are 15 residues in the CDR3. Germline V CDR1 and CDR2: SGDLS, YYNGEE.

The CDR3 sequence is CASSSFSWPRYEQYV. CDR3 bases: TGTGCCAGCAGCTCCTTCTCTTGGCCGAGATACGAGCAGTACGTC. The rearrangement links TRBV7-3 to TRBJ2-7; D gene ambiguous. Germline assignment: CDR1 SGHTA and CDR2 FQGTGA. CDR3 size: 15 residues. V was shortened by 4 bases and J by 4 bases, with 17 bases between the two germline ends.

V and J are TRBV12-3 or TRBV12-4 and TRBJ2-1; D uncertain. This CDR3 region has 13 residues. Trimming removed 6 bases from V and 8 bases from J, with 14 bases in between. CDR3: CASSPRLVYEQFF. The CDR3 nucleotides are TGTGCCAGCAGCCCAAGGTTGGTCTATGAGCAGTTCTTC.